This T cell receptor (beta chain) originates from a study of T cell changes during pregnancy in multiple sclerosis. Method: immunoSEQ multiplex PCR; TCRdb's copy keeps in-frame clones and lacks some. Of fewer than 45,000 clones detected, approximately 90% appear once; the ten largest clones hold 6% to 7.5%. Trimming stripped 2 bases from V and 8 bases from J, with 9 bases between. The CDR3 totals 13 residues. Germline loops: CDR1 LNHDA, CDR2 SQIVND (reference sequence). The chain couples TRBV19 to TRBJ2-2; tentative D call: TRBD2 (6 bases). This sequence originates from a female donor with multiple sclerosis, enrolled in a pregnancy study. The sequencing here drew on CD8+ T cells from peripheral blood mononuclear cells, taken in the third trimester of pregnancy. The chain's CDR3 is CASSILGGGELFF. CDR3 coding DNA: TGTGCCAGTAGTATATTAGGAGGGGGGGAGCTGTTTTTT.